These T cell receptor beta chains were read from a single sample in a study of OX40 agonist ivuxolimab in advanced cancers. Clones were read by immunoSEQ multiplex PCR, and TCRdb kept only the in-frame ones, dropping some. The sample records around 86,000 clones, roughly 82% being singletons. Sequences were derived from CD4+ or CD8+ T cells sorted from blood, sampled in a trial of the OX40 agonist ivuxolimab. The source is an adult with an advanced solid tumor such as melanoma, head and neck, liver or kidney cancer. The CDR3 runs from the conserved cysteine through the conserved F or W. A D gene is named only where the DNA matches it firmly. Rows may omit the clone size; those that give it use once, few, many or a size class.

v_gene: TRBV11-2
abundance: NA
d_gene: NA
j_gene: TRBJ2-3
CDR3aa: CASSLDRVTDTQYF
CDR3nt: TGTGCCAGCAGCTTAGACAGGGTCACAGATACGCAGTATTTT

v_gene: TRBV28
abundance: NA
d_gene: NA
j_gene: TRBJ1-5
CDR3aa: CASSLPPTLFRNQPQHF
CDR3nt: TGTGCCAGCAGTTTACCCCCCACCCTATTCCGCAATCAGCCCCAGCATTTT

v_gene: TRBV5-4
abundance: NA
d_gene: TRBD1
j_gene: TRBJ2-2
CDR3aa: CASSSGQDTGELFF
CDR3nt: TGTGCCAGCAGCTCGGGACAGGACACCGGGGAGCTGTTTTTT

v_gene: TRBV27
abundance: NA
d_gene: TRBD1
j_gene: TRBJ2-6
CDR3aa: CASGDSGQSFSGANVLTF
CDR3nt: TGTGCCAGCGGGGATTCGGGACAGTCCTTCTCTGGGGCCAACGTCCTGACTTTC

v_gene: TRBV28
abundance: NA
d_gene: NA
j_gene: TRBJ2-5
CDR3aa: CASSFPTGTAPSETQYF
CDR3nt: TGTGCCAGCAGTTTCCCCACCGGGACTGCCCCTTCGGAGACCCAGTACTTC

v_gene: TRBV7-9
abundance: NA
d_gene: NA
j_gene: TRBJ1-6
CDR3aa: CASSLESLAYNSPLHF
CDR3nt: TGTGCCAGCAGCTTAGAATCCTTAGCCTATAATTCACCCCTCCACTTT

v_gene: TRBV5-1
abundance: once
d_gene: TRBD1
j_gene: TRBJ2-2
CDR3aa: CASSPWTGETGELFF
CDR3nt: TGCGCCAGCAGCCCCTGGACAGGGGAAACCGGGGAGCTGTTTTTT

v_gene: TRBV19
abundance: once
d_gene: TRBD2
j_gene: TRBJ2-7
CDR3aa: CASSPRGVPLEQYF
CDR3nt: TGTGCCAGTAGTCCCCGGGGGGTCCCCCTCGAGCAGTACTTC

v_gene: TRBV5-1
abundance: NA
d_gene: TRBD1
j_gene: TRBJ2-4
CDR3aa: CASSSLAGTGVNIQYF
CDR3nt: TGCGCCAGCAGCTCCCTCGCCGGGACAGGGGTGAACATTCAGTACTTC

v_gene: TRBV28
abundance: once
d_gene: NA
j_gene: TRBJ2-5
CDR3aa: CASSYSLYQETQYF
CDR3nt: TGTGCCAGCAGTTACTCTCTATACCAAGAGACCCAGTACTTC

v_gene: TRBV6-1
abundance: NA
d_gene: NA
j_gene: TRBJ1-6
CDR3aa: CASSAGPYNSPLHF
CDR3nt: TGTGCCAGCAGTGCCGGGCCTTATAATTCACCCCTCCACTTT

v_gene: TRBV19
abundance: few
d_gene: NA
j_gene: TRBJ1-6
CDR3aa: CASTLQSGDSPLHF
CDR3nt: TGTGCCAGTACCCTTCAATCGGGGGATTCACCCCTCCACTTT

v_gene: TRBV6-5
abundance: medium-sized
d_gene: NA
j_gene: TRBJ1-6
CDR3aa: CASTTSTLINSPLHF
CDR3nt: TGTGCCAGCACCACATCTACTTTGATTAATTCACCCCTCCACTTT

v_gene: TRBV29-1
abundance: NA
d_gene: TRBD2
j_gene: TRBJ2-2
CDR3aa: CSAGLAGNTGELFF
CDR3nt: TGCAGCGCTGGACTAGCGGGGAACACCGGGGAGCTGTTTTTT

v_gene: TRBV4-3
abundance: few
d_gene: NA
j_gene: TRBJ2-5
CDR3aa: CASSQDRGRTQYF
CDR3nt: TGCGCCAGCAGCCAAGATCGGGGGCGGACCCAGTACTTC

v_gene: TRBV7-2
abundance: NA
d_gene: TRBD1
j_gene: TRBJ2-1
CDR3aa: CASSRQDRDKEQFF
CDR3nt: TGTGCCAGCAGCCGACAGGACAGGGACAAAGAGCAGTTCTTC

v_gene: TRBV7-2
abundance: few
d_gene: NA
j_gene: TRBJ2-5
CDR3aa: CASSLGRSPEGETQYF
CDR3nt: TGTGCCAGCAGCTTAGGAAGGTCTCCGGAAGGGGAGACCCAGTACTTC

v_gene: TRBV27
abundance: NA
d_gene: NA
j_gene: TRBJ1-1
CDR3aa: CASSPTWDGGTEAFF
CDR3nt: TGTGCCAGCAGCCCGACCTGGGATGGGGGCACTGAAGCTTTCTTT

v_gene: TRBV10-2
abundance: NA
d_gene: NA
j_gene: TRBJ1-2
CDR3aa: CASSVQGTSYGYTF
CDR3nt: TGCGCCAGCAGTGTACAAGGGACCAGCTATGGCTACACCTTC

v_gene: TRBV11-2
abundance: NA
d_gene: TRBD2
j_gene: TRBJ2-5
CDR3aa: CASSLGTSGQETQYF
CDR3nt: TGTGCCAGCAGCTTAGGGACTAGCGGGCAAGAGACCCAGTACTTC

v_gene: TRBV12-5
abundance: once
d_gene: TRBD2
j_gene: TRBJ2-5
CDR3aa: CASGFALAGGQETQYF
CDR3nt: TGTGCTAGTGGTTTCGCACTAGCGGGGGGACAAGAGACCCAGTACTTC

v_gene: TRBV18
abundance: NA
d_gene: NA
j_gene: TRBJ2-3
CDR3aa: CASSPLTLVADTQYF
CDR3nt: TGTGCCAGCTCACCACTTACCCTGGTAGCAGATACGCAGTATTTT

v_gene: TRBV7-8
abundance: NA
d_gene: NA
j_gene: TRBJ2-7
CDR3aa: CASGRHGYEQYF
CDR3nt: TGTGCCAGCGGAAGGCATGGTTACGAGCAGTACTTC

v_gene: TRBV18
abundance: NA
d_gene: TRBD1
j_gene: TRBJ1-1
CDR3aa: CASSPRDSNPKAFF
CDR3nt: TGTGCCAGCTCACCACGGGACAGCAACCCGAAAGCTTTCTTT

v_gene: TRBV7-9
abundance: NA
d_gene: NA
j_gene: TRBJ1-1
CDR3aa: CASSLDSGTEAFF
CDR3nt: TGTGCCAGCAGCTTAGATTCAGGGACTGAAGCTTTCTTT

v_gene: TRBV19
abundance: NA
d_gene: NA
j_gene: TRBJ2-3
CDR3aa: CASNPRGGRTDTQYF
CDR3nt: TGTGCCAGTAATCCGAGGGGGGGACGCACAGATACGCAGTATTTT

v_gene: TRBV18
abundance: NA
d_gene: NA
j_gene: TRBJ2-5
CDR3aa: CASSESLETQYF
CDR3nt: TGTGCCAGCTCAGAGTCGCTAGAGACCCAGTACTTC

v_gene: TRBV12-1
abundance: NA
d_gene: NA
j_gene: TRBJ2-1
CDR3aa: CASSSGGAEDNEQFF
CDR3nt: TGTGCCAGCAGCTCTGGGGGGGCCGAAGACAATGAGCAGTTCTTC

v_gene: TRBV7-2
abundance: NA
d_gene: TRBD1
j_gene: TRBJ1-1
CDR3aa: CAIGRDRGTEAFF
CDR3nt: TGTGCCATTGGGAGGGACAGAGGGACTGAAGCTTTCTTT

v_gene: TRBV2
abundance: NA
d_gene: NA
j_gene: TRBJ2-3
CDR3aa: CASRVDNTDTQYF
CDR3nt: TGTGCCAGCAGGGTGGACAACACAGATACGCAGTATTTT

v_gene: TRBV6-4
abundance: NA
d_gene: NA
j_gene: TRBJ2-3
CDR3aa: CASSDGLNTDTQYF
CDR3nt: TGTGCCAGCAGTGACGGGCTTAACACAGATACGCAGTATTTT

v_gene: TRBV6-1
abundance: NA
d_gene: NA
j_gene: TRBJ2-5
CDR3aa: CASSEAPWQETQYF
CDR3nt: TGTGCCAGCAGTGAAGCGCCTTGGCAAGAGACCCAGTACTTC

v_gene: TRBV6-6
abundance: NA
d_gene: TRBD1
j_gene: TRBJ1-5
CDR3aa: CASSGDRGSGQPQHF
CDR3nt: TGTGCCAGCAGTGGGGACAGGGGATCGGGTCAGCCCCAGCATTTT

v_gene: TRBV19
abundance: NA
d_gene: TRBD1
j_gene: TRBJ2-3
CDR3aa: CASTDRGRTGGTDTQYF
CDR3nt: TGTGCCAGTACCGACCGGGGCCGGACAGGGGGCACAGATACGCAGTATTTT

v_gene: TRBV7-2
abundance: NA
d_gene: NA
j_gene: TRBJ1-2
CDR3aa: CASSSDRPLVGDGYTF
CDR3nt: TGTGCCAGCAGCTCAGACAGGCCGTTGGTGGGGGATGGCTACACCTTC

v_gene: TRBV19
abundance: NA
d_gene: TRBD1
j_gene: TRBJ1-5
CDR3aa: CASSIDPTGVSNQPQHF
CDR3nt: TGTGCCAGTAGTATAGATCCGACAGGGGTGAGCAATCAGCCCCAGCATTTT

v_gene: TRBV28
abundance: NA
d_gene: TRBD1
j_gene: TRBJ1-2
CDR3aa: CASIDRGIVANYGYTF
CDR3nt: TGTGCCAGCATCGACAGGGGGATTGTCGCTAACTATGGCTACACCTTC

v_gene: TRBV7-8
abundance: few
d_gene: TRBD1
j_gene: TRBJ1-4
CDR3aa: CASSRAGQGRHEKLFF
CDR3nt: TGTGCCAGCAGCCGGGCGGGACAGGGGAGGCATGAAAAACTGTTTTTT

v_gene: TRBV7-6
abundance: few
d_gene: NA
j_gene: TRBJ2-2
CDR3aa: CASKVAGELFF
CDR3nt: TGTGCCAGCAAGGTAGCCGGGGAGCTGTTTTTT

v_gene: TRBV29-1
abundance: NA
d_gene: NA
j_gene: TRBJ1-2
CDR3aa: CSVSEGYGYTF
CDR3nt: TGCAGCGTTTCGGAAGGCTATGGCTACACCTTC

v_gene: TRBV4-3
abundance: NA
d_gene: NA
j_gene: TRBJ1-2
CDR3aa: CASSQATNYGYTF
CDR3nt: TGCGCCAGCAGCCAAGCGACTAACTATGGCTACACCTTC

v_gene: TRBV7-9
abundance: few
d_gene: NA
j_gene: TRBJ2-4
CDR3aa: CASTLGGVPIQYF
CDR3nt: TGTGCCAGCACCCTAGGAGGGGTGCCCATTCAGTACTTC

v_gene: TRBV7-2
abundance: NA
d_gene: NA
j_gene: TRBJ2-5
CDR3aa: CASSFDGLQETQYF
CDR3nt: TGTGCCAGCAGCTTTGACGGGCTCCAAGAGACCCAGTACTTC

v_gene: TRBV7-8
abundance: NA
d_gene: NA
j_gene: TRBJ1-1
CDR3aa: CASSFVPPDTEAFF
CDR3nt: TGTGCCAGCAGCTTTGTCCCCCCCGACACTGAAGCTTTCTTT

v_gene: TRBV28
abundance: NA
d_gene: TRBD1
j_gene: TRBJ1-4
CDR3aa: CASRTTGGGEKLFF
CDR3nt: TGTGCCAGCAGGACGACAGGGGGTGGTGAAAAACTGTTTTTT

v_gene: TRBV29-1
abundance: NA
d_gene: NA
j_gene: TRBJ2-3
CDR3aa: CSVLLGPTDTQYF
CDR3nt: TGCAGCGTTCTTTTGGGTCCCACAGATACGCAGTATTTT

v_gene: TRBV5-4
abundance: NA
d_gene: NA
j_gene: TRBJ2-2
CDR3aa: CASSQERTGVAGELFF
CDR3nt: TGTGCCAGCAGCCAAGAACGGACTGGAGTAGCCGGGGAGCTGTTTTTT

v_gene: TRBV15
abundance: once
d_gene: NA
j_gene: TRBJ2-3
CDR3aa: CATSRDKNTDTQYF
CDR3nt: TGTGCCACCAGCAGAGATAAGAACACAGATACGCAGTATTTT

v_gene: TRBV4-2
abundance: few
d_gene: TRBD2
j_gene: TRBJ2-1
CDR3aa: CASSQEPAGGKISSEFF
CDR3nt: TGTGCCAGCAGCCAAGAACCAGCGGGGGGGAAAATTTCATCGGAGTTCTTC

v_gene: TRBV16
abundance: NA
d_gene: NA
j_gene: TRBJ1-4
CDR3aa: CASSQSRGATNEKLFF
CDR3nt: TGTGCCAGCAGCCAATCTAGGGGCGCAACTAATGAAAAACTGTTTTTT

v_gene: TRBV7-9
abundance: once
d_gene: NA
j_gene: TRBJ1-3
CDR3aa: CASSWDTVTGNTIYF
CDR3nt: TGTGCCAGCAGCTGGGACACTGTAACTGGAAACACCATATATTTT

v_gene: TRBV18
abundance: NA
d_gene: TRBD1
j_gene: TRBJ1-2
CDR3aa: CASSPFDRGLGGSYGYTF
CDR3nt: TGTGCCAGCTCACCATTTGACAGGGGCCTTGGGGGATCCTATGGCTACACCTTC

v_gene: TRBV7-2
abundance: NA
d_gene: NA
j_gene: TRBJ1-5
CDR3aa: CASTETSGHDQPQHF
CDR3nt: TGTGCCAGCACCGAGACGTCGGGACACGATCAGCCCCAGCATTTT